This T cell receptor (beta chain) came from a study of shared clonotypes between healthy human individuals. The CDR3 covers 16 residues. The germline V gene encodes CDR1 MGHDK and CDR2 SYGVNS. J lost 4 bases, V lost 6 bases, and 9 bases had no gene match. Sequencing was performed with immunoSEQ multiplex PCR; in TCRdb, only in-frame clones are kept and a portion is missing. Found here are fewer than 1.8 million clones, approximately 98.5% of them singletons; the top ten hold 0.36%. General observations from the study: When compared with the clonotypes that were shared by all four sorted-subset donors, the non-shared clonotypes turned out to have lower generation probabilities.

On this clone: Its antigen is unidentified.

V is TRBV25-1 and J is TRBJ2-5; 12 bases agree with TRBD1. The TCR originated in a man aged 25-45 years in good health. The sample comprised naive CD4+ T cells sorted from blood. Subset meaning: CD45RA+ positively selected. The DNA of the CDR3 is TGTGCCAGCAGCGACCGGGACAGGGGGCGCCGAGAGACCCAGTACTTC. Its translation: CASSDRDRGRRETQYF.